A single sample gave rise to the 19 T cell receptor beta chains below, sequenced in a study of Graves' ophthalmopathy and Graves' hyperthyroidism. Scientists amplified the TCR beta CDR3 regions from RNA transcripts. First-round RT-PCR relied on HTBI primers, and a second-round multiplex PCR came next. TCRdb ran MiXCR on the multiplex PCR reads and lists one entry per CDR3 protein. The sample shows 200,000 to 300,000 distinct CDR3 sequences, approximately 42% of them seen only once. Source material: peripheral blood. These receptors all stem from an adult man with Graves' ophthalmopathy.

V and J are TRBV7-2 and TRBJ2-7; D unresolved. The J call may not be correct, given that the DNA end is closer to TRBJ2-1. CDR1 and CDR2 (germline): SGHTA, FQGNSA. CDR3 size: 12 residues. The CDR3 DNA is TGTGCCAGCAGCTTAGGAGAAGGGGAGCAGTTCTTC. This sequence encodes CASSLGEGEQFF.

The CDR3 loop reads CASSQIKELFF. DNA of the CDR3: TGTGCCAGCAGCCAGATAAAGGAACTGTTTTTT. The chain carries TRBV7-8 and TRBJ1-4; D is ambiguous. Trimming took off 5 bases at V and 12 bases at J, with 10 bases between the two ends. The CDR3 loop spans 11 amino acids. Germline CDR1 and CDR2: SGHVS and FQNEAQ.

This clonotype has more than one count but fewer than ten. V usage is TRBV9 and J usage is TRBJ2-7, with D unclear. Germline CDR1 is SGDLS and CDR2 is YYNGEE. Trimming removed 2 bases from V and 5 bases from J, with 11 bases in between. This CDR3 comprises 13 residues. The CDR3 protein is CASSVGQVNEQYF. In DNA form, the CDR3 reads TGTGCCAGCAGCGTCGGCCAGGTGAACGAGCAGTACTTC.

To note about this clonotype: Since a much larger clone is just one base distant, this may be a read error. V is TRBV24-1 and J is TRBJ1-1; D gene ambiguous. The V gene's germline CDR1 is KGHDR and CDR2 SFDVKD. V was trimmed by 4 bases and J by 3 bases, leaving 11 bases between them. The CDR3 covers 14 residues. The CDR3 sequence is CATSDPRLDTEAFF. As DNA, the CDR3 is TGTGCCACCAGTGACCCGAGACTGGACACTGAAGCTTTCTTT.

V is TRBV2 and J is TRBJ2-6; D may be TRBD1 (5 bases). Trimming shortened V by 4 bases and J by 0 bases, and 13 bases separated the two germline ends. The CDR3 is 17 residues long. Per the germline V gene, CDR1 is SNHLY and CDR2 is FYNNEI. This chain's CDR3 is CASSALTASSGANVLTF. CDR3 nucleotide sequence: TGTGCCAGCAGTGCCTTGACAGCGAGCTCTGGGGCCAACGTCCTGACTTTC.

This sequence joins TRBV6-6 and TRBJ1-1; no reliable D call. CDR1 is MNHNY and CDR2 is SVGAGI in the germline V gene (reference sequence). The V gene lost 0 bases and the J gene lost 1 base, with 21 bases spanning the gap. The CDR3 is 19 amino acids. The CDR3 reads CASSYSKFEMARPNTEAFF. The CDR3 DNA follows: TGTGCCAGCAGTTACTCGAAATTCGAGATGGCCAGGCCGAACACTGAAGCTTTCTTT.

The chain employs TRBV3-1 and TRBJ1-2; 11 nucleotides match TRBD1. Germline V gene data show CDR1 as LGHDT and CDR2 as YNNKEL (reference sequence). The CDR3 is 13 residues long. V was clipped by 6 bases and J by 7 bases; unmatched bases: 4. Here the CDR3 reads CASRRDRGIGYTF. The CDR3 nucleotides are TGTGCCAGCAGACGGGACAGGGGGATTGGCTACACCTTC.

The V gene is TRBV9, the J gene TRBJ2-5, with D perhaps being TRBD1 or TRBD2 (6 bases each). CDR1 and CDR2 from the germline V gene are SGDLS and YYNGEE. Trimming shortened V by 2 bases and J by 5 bases, and 13 bases separated the two germline ends. CDR3 length: 14 residues. CDR3 protein: CASSVRGLVETQYF. CDR3 coding DNA: TGTGCCAGCAGCGTCCGGGGGCTCGTGGAGACCCAGTACTTC.

V usage is TRBV12-3 or TRBV12-4 and J usage is TRBJ1-6; no definite D call. This CDR3 spans 15 amino acids. Trimming stripped 6 bases from V and 13 bases from J, with 22 bases between. The CDR3 DNA sequence: TGTGCCAGCAGCGAGGTTAGCCCTTTACGGTCGCCCCTCCACTTT. Its translation is CASSEVSPLRSPLHF.

Here the CDR3 DNA reads TGTGCCAGCAGCTTAGAGCGGTTAACCGGGGAGCTGTTTTTT. The encoded protein is CASSLERLTGELFF. The chain carries TRBV11-2 and TRBJ2-2; no clear D. The CDR3 consists of 14 residues. Per the germline V gene, CDR1 is SGHAT and CDR2 is FQNNGV. The V end was cut by 0 bases, the J end by 5 bases, with 7 bases between.

The rearrangement uses TRBV7-9 and TRBJ2-5; D possibly corresponds to TRBD1 (6 bases). CDR1 is SEHNR and CDR2 is FQNEAQ in the germline V gene (reference sequence). CDR3 length equals 15 residues. Between the trimmed V and J ends, which lost 6 bases and 2 bases, there was a span of 16 bases. In DNA form, the CDR3 reads TGTGCCAGCAGTTCAAGCACGGACAGACAAGAGACCCAGTACTTC. Translating it yields CASSSSTDRQETQYF.

This clonotype was observed a handful of times. One end of the junction is discordant with germline, which a read error may explain. The chain uses TRBV20-1 and TRBJ2-7; 7 nucleotides line up with TRBD1. The germline V gene encodes CDR1 DFQATT and CDR2 SNEGSKA (reference sequence). The CDR3 has 11 residues. The CDR3 sequence is CSAGDRDEQYF. The CDR3 DNA sequence: TGCAGTGCTGGAGACAGGGACGAGCAGTACTTC.

The chain recombines TRBV5-1 with TRBJ1-2, with D hard to call. Germline loops: CDR1 SGHRS, CDR2 YFSETQ. V was trimmed by 0 bases and J by 8 bases, leaving 11 bases between them. CDR3 length: 13 amino acids. The CDR3, as DNA: TGCGCCAGCAGCTTGGATATATTGTCAGGCTACACCTTC. As protein: CASSLDILSGYTF.

V and J are TRBV5-8 and TRBJ2-7, with TRBD2 identical over 13 bases. CDR3 length: 15 amino acids. Germline assignment: CDR1 SGHTS and CDR2 YDEGEE. J was trimmed by 3 bases and V by 4 bases; bases with no gene match: 4. CDR3 in DNA: TGTGCCAGCAGCCAAGGGACTAGCGGGGTCTACGAGCAGTACTTC. It codes for CASSQGTSGVYEQYF.

This clonotype turned up a few times. The V call is TRBV6-5, the J call TRBJ1-4; D gene unclear. The CDR3 runs 12 residues. From germline, CDR1 is MNHEY and CDR2 SVGAGI. The V and J ends lost 5 bases and 3 bases respectively, with 4 bases between them. The CDR3: CASSDPNEKLFF. In DNA form, the CDR3 reads TGTGCCAGCAGTGATCCTAATGAAAAACTGTTTTTT.

V is TRBV11-3 and J is TRBJ1-4; D gene ambiguous. The CDR3 has 12 amino acids. CDR1 and CDR2 (germline): SGHNT, YENEEA. V was pared by 2 bases and J by 8 bases, with 6 bases between. CDR3 sequence (DNA): TGTGCCAGCAGCTTAAGCGGGGAAAAACTGTTTTTT. It translates to CASSLSGEKLFF. The entire variable domain, with the rest obtained from reference TRBV11-3 and TRBJ1-4, is as follows: EAGVVQSPRYKIIEKKQPVAFWCNPISGHNTLYWYLQNLGQGPELLIRYENEEAVDDSQLPKDRFSAERLKGVDSTLKIQPAELGDSAVYLCASSLSGEKLFFGSGTQLSVL.

The chain carries TRBV24-1 and TRBJ2-2, with D perhaps matching TRBD1 (5 bases). Germline V lookup: CDR1 KGHDR, CDR2 SFDVKD. V was cut by 7 bases and J by 6 bases, with 8 bases left in between. This CDR3 has 12 amino acids. The CDR3 nucleotides read TGTGCCACCAGCAGGGAAGCCGGGGAGCTGTTTTTT. Protein product: CATSREAGELFF.

This chain connects TRBV6-5 to TRBJ2-5, with 15 bases identical to TRBD2. This CDR3 is built from 17 residues. Per the germline V gene, CDR1 is MNHEY and CDR2 is SVGAGI. Germline trimming cut 5 bases from V and 5 bases from J; bases unmatched to any gene: 9. The CDR3 coding sequence is TGTGCCAGCAGTAGGGGGACTAGCGGGAGGAATGTGGAGACCCAGTACTTC. It specifies CASSRGTSGRNVETQYF.

V usage is TRBV6-5 and J usage is TRBJ2-7, with 7 nucleotides matching TRBD2. CDR1 and CDR2 (germline): MNHEY, SVGAGI. After removal of 5 bases from V and 4 bases from J, the junction contained 8 bases not matched to a gene. This CDR3 contains 14 residues. The CDR3 sequence: CASSEGGIMYEQYF. The CDR3 DNA is TGTGCCAGCAGTGAGGGAGGGATTATGTACGAGCAGTACTTC.